This T cell receptor (beta chain) comes out of a study of shared clonotypes between healthy human individuals. Overall study findings and caveats: Measured sharing among donors was expected to vary with sequencing depth.

With respect to this clone: As yet, its antigen is unknown.

TCRdb keeps only in-frame clones here, not all; method: immunoSEQ multiplex PCR. Seen here are fewer than 550,000 clones, almost 80% observed once, and the top ten hold around 12%. Trimming removed 10 bases from V and 5 bases from J; junction bases left unmatched: 14. Germline V gives CDR1 MNHNY, CDR2 SVGAGI (reference sequence). This CDR3 is built from 15 residues. This chain links TRBV6-6 with TRBJ2-7; 10 positions match TRBD2. The sample consisted of PBMCs. This clonotype was obtained from a woman aged 40 to 55 in good health. Some clones in this sample may be carry-over from other donors' samples. CDR3 DNA: TGTGCCAAGAGTAGGCTAGCGGGAGTCAAAGACGAGCAGTACTTC. It yields the protein CAKSRLAGVKDEQYF.